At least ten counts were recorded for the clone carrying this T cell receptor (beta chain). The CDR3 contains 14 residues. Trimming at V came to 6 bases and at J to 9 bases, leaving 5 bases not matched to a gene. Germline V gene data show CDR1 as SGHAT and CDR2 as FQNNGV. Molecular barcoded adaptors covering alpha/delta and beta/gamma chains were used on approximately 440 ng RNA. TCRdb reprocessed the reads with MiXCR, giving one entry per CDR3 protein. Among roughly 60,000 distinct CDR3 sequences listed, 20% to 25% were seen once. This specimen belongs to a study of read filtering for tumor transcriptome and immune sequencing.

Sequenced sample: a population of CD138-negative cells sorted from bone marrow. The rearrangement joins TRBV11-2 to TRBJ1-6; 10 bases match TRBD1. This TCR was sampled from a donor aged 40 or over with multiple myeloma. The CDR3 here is CASRGQGSGSPLHF. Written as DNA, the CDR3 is TGTGCCAGCAGGGGACAGGGGAGCGGTTCACCCCTCCACTTT.